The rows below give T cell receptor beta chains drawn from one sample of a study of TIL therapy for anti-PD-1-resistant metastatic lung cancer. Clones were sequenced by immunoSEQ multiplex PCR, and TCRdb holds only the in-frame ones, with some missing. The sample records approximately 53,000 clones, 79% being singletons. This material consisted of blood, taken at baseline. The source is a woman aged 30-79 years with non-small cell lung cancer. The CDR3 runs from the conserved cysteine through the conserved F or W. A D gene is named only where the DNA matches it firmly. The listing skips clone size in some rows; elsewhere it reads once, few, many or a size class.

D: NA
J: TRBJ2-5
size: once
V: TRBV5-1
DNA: TGCGCCAGCAGCTTGGTAGGGGAAGAGACCCAGTACTTC
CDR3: CASSLVGEETQYF

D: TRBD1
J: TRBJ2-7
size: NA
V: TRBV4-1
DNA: TGCGCCAGCAGCCCTGACAGGGGCTACGAGCAGTACTTC
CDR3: CASSPDRGYEQYF

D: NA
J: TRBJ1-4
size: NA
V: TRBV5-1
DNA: TGCGCCAGCAGCGGTCCCGGGACCGTTAATGAAAAACTGTTTTTT
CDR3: CASSGPGTVNEKLFF

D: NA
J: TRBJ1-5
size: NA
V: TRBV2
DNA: TGTGCCAGCAGTGACAGGGGCGGTCAGCCCCAGCATTTT
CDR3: CASSDRGGQPQHF

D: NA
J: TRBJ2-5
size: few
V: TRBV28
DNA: TGTGCCAGCAGCCTCTCGGAGACCCAGTACTTC
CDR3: CASSLSETQYF

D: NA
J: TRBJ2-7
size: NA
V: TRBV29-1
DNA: TGCAGCGTGCTCAAACTAGAGGGCACAAGGTACGAGCAGTACTTC
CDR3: CSVLKLEGTRYEQYF

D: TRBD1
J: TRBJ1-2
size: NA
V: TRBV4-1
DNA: TGCGCCAGCACCATGGAGACAGGGTCGAATGACAACTATGGCTACACCTTC
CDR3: CASTMETGSNDNYGYTF

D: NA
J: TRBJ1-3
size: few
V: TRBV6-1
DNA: TGTGCCAGCATCGGACCGACAGCGCTTGGAAACACCATATATTTT
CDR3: CASIGPTALGNTIYF

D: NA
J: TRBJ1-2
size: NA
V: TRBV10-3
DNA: TGTGCCATCGGCTTCCAAGGGGCGGTTGGCTACACCTTC
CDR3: CAIGFQGAVGYTF

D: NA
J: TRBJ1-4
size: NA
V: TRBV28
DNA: TGTGCCAGCAGTGAAGGGATGAGGGAAAAACTGTTTTTT
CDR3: CASSEGMREKLFF

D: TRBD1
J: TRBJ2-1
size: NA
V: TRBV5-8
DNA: TGTGCCAGCAGGCCGATTTCAGGGGGCGCAGTCTTGGAGCAGTTCTTC
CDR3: CASRPISGGAVLEQFF

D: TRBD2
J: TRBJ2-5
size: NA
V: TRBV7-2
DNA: TGTGCCAGCAGCCCTCGGACTAGCGGGGGGACTGAAGAGACCCAGTACTTC
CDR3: CASSPRTSGGTEETQYF

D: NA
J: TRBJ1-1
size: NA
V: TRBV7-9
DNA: TGTGCCAGCAGCTTAGACGGGTCTGGCACTGAAGCTTTCTTT
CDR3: CASSLDGSGTEAFF

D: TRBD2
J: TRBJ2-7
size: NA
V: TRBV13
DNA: TGTGCCAGCAGCTTAGGGACTAGCGGTTACGAGCAGTACTTC
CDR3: CASSLGTSGYEQYF

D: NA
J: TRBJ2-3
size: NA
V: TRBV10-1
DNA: TGCGCCAGCAGTGAGTCGATACTCACAGATACGCAGTATTTT
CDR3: CASSESILTDTQYF

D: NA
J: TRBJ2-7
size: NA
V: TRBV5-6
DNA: TGTGCCAGCAGCGGACTGGACAGACTGATCTCCTACGAGCAGTACTTC
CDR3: CASSGLDRLISYEQYF

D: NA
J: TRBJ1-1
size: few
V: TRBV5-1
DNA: TGCGCCAGCAGCTTGGTTCTCGAGGGCACTGAAGCTTTCTTT
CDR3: CASSLVLEGTEAFF

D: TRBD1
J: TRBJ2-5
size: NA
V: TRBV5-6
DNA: TGTGCCAGCAGCTTGGAAACAGGGGGCGTGGAGACCCAGTACTTC
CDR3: CASSLETGGVETQYF

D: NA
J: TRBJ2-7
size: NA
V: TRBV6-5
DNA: TGTGCCAGCAGTTACTCGTCGATCGCGACAGAGGAGTACTTC
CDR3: CASSYSSIATEEYF

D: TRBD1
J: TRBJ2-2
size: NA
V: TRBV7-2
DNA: TGTGCCAGCAGTAGAACCGGGACAGGGCTAACCGGGGAGCTGTTTTTT
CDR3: CASSRTGTGLTGELFF